This entry features one TCR beta chain sequence. The data belong to a study of blood T cell repertoires in COVID-19. Study at large: The cDNA or gDNA used as material had been derived from T cells, B-cell-depleted T cells, or PBMCs.

Participants were placed into cohorts based on the clinical history they reported. TCRdb's copy holds only in-frame clones and misses some; the assay was immunoSEQ multiplex PCR. This sample yields around 360,000 clones, of which over 75% are seen a single time; around 1.9% belongs to the top ten. V was cut by 5 bases and J by 2 bases, with 7 bases left in between. Germline V lookup: CDR1 MNHEY, CDR2 SVGAGI. CDR3 size: 12 residues. This TCR derives from a man aged 35 to 55 in a cohort exposed to, infected with or recovered from COVID-19 (not recorded which). The chain joins TRBV6-5 to TRBJ2-7; D is uncertain. Material for sequencing was PBMCs or T cells enriched from blood (not recorded which). The CDR3 DNA reads as TGTGCCAGCAGTCGTCCCCCCTACGAGCAGTACTTC. Residues: CASSRPPYEQYF.